The rows below give T cell receptor beta chains drawn from one sample of a study of T cells after yellow fever vaccination. TCRdb analysed the 5' RACE reads with MiXCR anew, one entry per CDR3 protein. The sample records about 310,000 distinct CDR3 sequences, around 3.6% being singletons. This specimen was PBMCs, taken on the day of the yellow fever booster vaccination. These receptors all come from a man between 18 and 35 years old who received the YFV17D yellow fever vaccine. Each CDR3 is given with its conserved first and last residue. D genes are given only for firm matches. The size of a clone is reported for some rows only, either as once, few or many, or as a class for expanded clones.

J gene | D gene | CDR3 length | V gene | clone size | CDR3 DNA | CDR3 protein
TRBJ2-3 | TRBD2 | 16 | TRBV7-2 | NA | TGTGCCAGCAGCGTACTGGGGGGGGGGGTGTCAGATACGCAGTATTTT | CASSVLGGGVSDTQYF
TRBJ1-6 | NA | 12 | TRBV5-4 | few | TGTGCCAGCAGCTTGGACGCCGAGGCCCTCCACTTT | CASSLDAEALHF
TRBJ2-4 | NA | 15 | TRBV7-9 | many | TGTGCCAGCAGCTTTTCGAGGGGGTCCAAAAACATTCAGTACTTC | CASSFSRGSKNIQYF
TRBJ2-1 | NA | 18 | TRBV11-2 | few | TGTGCCAGCAGCTCCGAGGGGGGGGGCTCCCGTACTTCCTATGAGCAGTTCTTC | CASSSEGGGSRTSYEQFF
TRBJ1-4 | NA | 13 | TRBV20-1 | many | TGCAGTGTTGAGGCCCCAACTAATGAAAAACTGTTTTTT | CSVEAPTNEKLFF
TRBJ1-1 | NA | 12 | TRBV12-5 | few | TGTGCTAGTGGATTGGGTGGGGCTGAAGCTTTCTTT | CASGLGGAEAFF
TRBJ1-4 | TRBD1 | 13 | TRBV20-1 | many | TGCAGTGCTAGGCACAGGGGTAATGAAAAACTGTTTTTT | CSARHRGNEKLFF
TRBJ1-1 | NA | 13 | TRBV5-5 | few | TGTGCCAGCAGCCGCTCGGGCCGGGGGGAAGCTTTCTTT | CASSRSGRGEAFF
TRBJ2-7 | TRBD2 | 17 | TRBV11-2 | many | TGTGCCAGCAGCTTAGTCGGACTAGCGGGGGCCCCCTACGAGCAGTACTTC | CASSLVGLAGAPYEQYF
TRBJ2-7 | NA | 14 | TRBV27 | few | TGTGCCAGCAGTTTTATAGGGATAGGCTACGAGCAGTACTTC | CASSFIGIGYEQYF
TRBJ2-1 | NA | 15 | TRBV5-1 | few | TGCGCCAGCAGCTCCGGGGTAGCACCCTACAATGAGCAGTTCTTC | CASSSGVAPYNEQFF
TRBJ1-1 | NA | 12 | TRBV6-6 | NA | TGTGCCAGTTTCCTCCGGCTGACTGAAGCTTTCTTT | CASFLRLTEAFF
TRBJ1-5 | TRBD1 | 15 | TRBV12-3/TRBV12-4 | NA | TGTGCCAGCAGTCGCCTTGACAGGGACAATCAGCCCCAGCATTTT | CASSRLDRDNQPQHF
TRBJ2-5 | TRBD2 | 15 | TRBV7-9 | few | TGTGCCAGCACTCCGACTAGCGGGGGCATGGAGACCCAGTACTTC | CASTPTSGGMETQYF
TRBJ2-4 | TRBD1 | 22 | TRBV6-6 | NA | TGTGCCAGCAGTTACCCGTCCTTGACCGGGACAGGGGGCCTGGTGGCCAAAAACATTCAGTACTTC | CASSYPSLTGTGGLVAKNIQYF
TRBJ2-3 | TRBD2 | 15 | TRBV19 | NA | TGTGCCAGTAACGAGGGGAGGGACCCAACAGATACGCAGTATTTT | CASNEGRDPTDTQYF
TRBJ1-6 | NA | 13 | TRBV20-1 | many | TGCAGTGCTAGAAACTTTTATAATTCACCCCTCCACTTT | CSARNFYNSPLHF
TRBJ1-2 | TRBD1 | 15 | TRBV7-2 | few | TGTGCCAGCAGCTCAGGACAGGGCCGTAACTATGGCTACACCTTC | CASSSGQGRNYGYTF
TRBJ1-6 | NA | 13 | TRBV5-6 | few | TGTGCCAGCAGCCTCTCCGGGACTGAACCCCTCCACTTT | CASSLSGTEPLHF
TRBJ2-4 | NA | 15 | TRBV5-1 | many | TGCGCCAGCAGCTTGGATGGGTGGGCCAAAAACATTCAGTACTTC | CASSLDGWAKNIQYF
TRBJ2-5 | TRBD1 | 15 | TRBV12-3/TRBV12-4 | many | TGTGCCAGCACCTCCCAACAGGGGGCCAAAGAGACCCAGTACTTC | CASTSQQGAKETQYF
TRBJ2-3 | TRBD2 | 16 | TRBV5-1 | many | TGCGCCAGCAGCTACATAGCGGGGCGGGGCACAGATACGCAGTATTTT | CASSYIAGRGTDTQYF
TRBJ2-7 | NA | 12 | TRBV5-1 | many | TGCGCCAGCAGCTTGGGCCTCGGTGAGCAGTACTTC | CASSLGLGEQYF
TRBJ2-5 | TRBD1 | 15 | TRBV14 | many | TGTGCCAGCAGCGCAGGGACAGCTTCTGGGGAGACCCAGTACTTC | CASSAGTASGETQYF
TRBJ2-5 | TRBD2 | 19 | TRBV6-5 | NA | TGTGCCAGCAGTTACTTCCCGGGTCTAGCGCGGGGGGGCCGGGAGACCCAGTACTTC | CASSYFPGLARGGRETQYF
TRBJ2-1 | TRBD1 | 14 | TRBV5-1 | many | TGTGCTAGCAGCTTAGGGACAGGGGGCAATGAGCAGTTCTTC | CASSLGTGGNEQFF
TRBJ2-7 | TRBD1 | 14 | TRBV5-1 | NA | TGCGCCAGCAGCGTACAGGGGTCTCCCCTCGAGCAGTACTTC | CASSVQGSPLEQYF
TRBJ1-1 | NA | 14 | TRBV29-1 | few | TGCAGCAGCGTCGGGGGACAACTGAACACTGAAGCTTTCTTT | CSSVGGQLNTEAFF
TRBJ2-3 | NA | 19 | TRBV7-3 | many | TGTGCCAGCAGCTTACCCCTAACCCCTTCAGGGACTAGCACAGATACGCAGTATTTT | CASSLPLTPSGTSTDTQYF
TRBJ2-1 | NA | 13 | TRBV7-9 | many | TGTGCCAGCAGCGGGACCGCGAATGGTGAGCAGTTCTTC | CASSGTANGEQFF
TRBJ2-7 | TRBD1 | 14 | TRBV7-9 | few | TGTGCCAGCAGCGTTGGGACAGGGTCCTACGAGCAGTACTTC | CASSVGTGSYEQYF
TRBJ2-6 | NA | 24 | TRBV18 | NA | TGTGCCAGCTCACCACTCCTAAGGACAGCCCCATCCCGCCTTGAATACTCTGGGGCCAACGTCCTGACTTTC | CASSPLLRTAPSRLEYSGANVLTF
TRBJ2-7 | NA | 14 | TRBV5-1 | few | TGCGCCAGCAGCTTCCTACAGATCTCCTACGAGCAGTACTTC | CASSFLQISYEQYF
TRBJ2-7 | TRBD1 | 12 | TRBV7-9 | few | TGTGCCAGCAGCCGGACAGGGGACGAGCAGTACTTC | CASSRTGDEQYF
TRBJ2-1 | TRBD2 | 16 | TRBV18 | NA | TGTGCCAGCTCACCACGGCCGGGGGGGCCCTACAATGAGCAGTTCTTC | CASSPRPGGPYNEQFF
TRBJ1-4 | TRBD1 | 14 | TRBV5-1 | few | TGCGCCAGCAGCACACAGGGGGATAATGAAAAACTGTTTTTT | CASSTQGDNEKLFF
TRBJ2-5 | NA | 14 | TRBV5-6 | many | TGTGCCAGCAGCTTGCTTGGACGGACAGAGACCCAGTACTTC | CASSLLGRTETQYF
TRBJ2-3 | NA | 13 | TRBV5-1 | many | TGCGCCAGCAAGCCAGGGGCAGGCGATACGCAGTATTTT | CASKPGAGDTQYF
TRBJ1-4 | NA | 15 | TRBV6-5 | few | TGTGCCAGCAGTGTCGCCGGGGGTACTGGTGAAAAACTGTTTTTT | CASSVAGGTGEKLFF
TRBJ2-3 | NA | 12 | TRBV7-6 | NA | TGTGCCAGCAGTCATATAACAGATACGCAGTATTTT | CASSHITDTQYF
TRBJ1-2 | NA | 13 | TRBV2 | NA | TGTGCCATCAGTGAAGCGCTCCCGGGCGGCTACACCTTC | CAISEALPGGYTF
TRBJ2-5 | NA | 13 | TRBV7-6 | NA | TGTGCCAGCAGCTTAGAACCGATTGTGACCCAGTACTTC | CASSLEPIVTQYF
TRBJ2-5 | TRBD2 | 15 | TRBV5-1 | NA | TGCGCCAGCAGCTCCAGAGGGCGGGGAGGGGAGACCCAGTACTTC | CASSSRGRGGETQYF